These 3 T cell receptor beta chains were sequenced from one sample in a study of shared clonotypes between healthy human individuals. Libraries were prepared by immunoSEQ multiplex PCR; TCRdb keeps only in-frame clonotypes and omits some of them. The sample has roughly 1,100,000 clones; approximately 76% are singletons. The sequenced material came from memory CD4+ T cells sorted from blood. The subset is: CD45RA-negative fraction. These receptors originate from a man aged 18 to 35 in good health.

In its sample, this clone was seen a few times. The V and J genes are TRBV6-5 and TRBJ1-1; D is possibly TRBD1 (5 bases). This CDR3 is built from 14 residues. Trimming removed 3 bases from V and 1 base from J, with 9 bases in between. Germline V gene lookup returns CDR1 MNHEY and CDR2 SVGAGI. The CDR3, as DNA: TGTGCCAGCAGTTATCAGGACAAGAACACTGAAGCTTTCTTT. Translating gives CASSYQDKNTEAFF.

CDR3 in amino acids: CASSEVGGSGANVLTF. The CDR3, as DNA: TGTGCCAGCAGTGAAGTGGGGGGGAGCGGGGCCAACGTCCTGACTTTC. The rearrangement joins TRBV6-1 to TRBJ2-6; 7 nucleotides line up with TRBD2. The CDR3 spans 16 residues. The germline V gene has CDR1 MNHNS and CDR2 SASEGT. V gave up 1 base and J gave up 4 bases; unmatched junction bases: 4.

The V call is TRBV5-4, the J call TRBJ1-1; the D is unclear. The CDR3 is made up of 16 amino acids. With 0 bases removed from V and 2 bases from J, the gap between germline ends came to 14 bases. Germline-derived CDR1 and CDR2 are SGHNT and YYREEE (reference sequence). This chain's CDR3 is CASSLGSWEINTEAFF. CDR3 coding DNA: TGTGCCAGCAGCTTGGGGAGTTGGGAGATAAACACTGAAGCTTTCTTT.